A single sample gave rise to the 4 T cell receptor beta chains below, sequenced in a study of metastatic and nonmetastatic thyroid tumors. MiXCR was used by TCRdb to re-call the PCR reads. The table lists roughly 90,000 clones, about 15% of them singletons, with roughly 4% in the top ten. Treatment of any kind had been given to no patient before thyroid surgery. The sequencing sample was made of blood. The source is a female donor with papillary thyroid cancer or a benign thyroid nodule (not recorded which). Some clones in this sample may be carry-over from other donors' samples.

To note about this clone: A much larger clonotype is one base distant, so this may be a read error. The same CDR3 arises from other DNA sequences in this sample as well. The chain links TRBV4-2 to TRBJ2-2; 7 bases line up with TRBD2. Germline V gene sequence: CDR1 LGHNA, CDR2 YNFKEQ. Losses at the gene ends were 2 bases for V and 2 bases for J; bases not matched to a gene: 5. The CDR3 consists of 16 residues. This CDR3 is CASSQRLAGNTGELFF. As DNA, the CDR3 is TGTGCCAGCAGCCAACGACTAGCCGGTAACACCGGGGAGCTGTTTTTT.

This clone occurred many times. This rearrangement joins TRBV30 to TRBJ2-7; D is possibly TRBD1 (5 bases). V was shortened by 3 bases and J by 2 bases, with 11 bases between the two germline ends. The CDR3 loop spans 13 amino acids. The V gene's germline CDR1 is GTSNPN and CDR2 SVGIG (reference sequence). CDR3 bases: TGTGCCTGGAGAAAGGACAAGACCTACGAGCAGTACTTC. Protein product: CAWRKDKTYEQYF.

In its sample, this clone was seen many times. V is TRBV30 and J is TRBJ2-7; 12 bases map to TRBD2. Per the germline V gene, CDR1 is GTSNPN and CDR2 is SVGIG (reference sequence). With V trimmed by 4 bases and J by 3 bases, 4 bases remained unmatched. This CDR3 is 14 amino acids long. The CDR3 DNA follows: TGTGCCTGGACTAGCGGGGGGGCTCTCTACGAGCAGTACTTC. Encoded protein: CAWTSGGALYEQYF.

This clone was seen a few times. The chain links TRBV20-1 to TRBJ1-2; weak D call: TRBD1 (5 bases). The V end was cut by 6 bases, the J end by 3 bases, with 17 bases between. The V gene's germline CDR1 is DFQATT and CDR2 SNEGSKA (reference sequence). This CDR3 comprises 14 residues. In DNA form, the CDR3 reads TGCAGTGCCCAGAACGGGGCAGCCGACTATGGCTACACCTTC. Translation: CSAQNGAADYGYTF.